One TCR beta chain is described in this entry. This sample is drawn from a study of blood T cell repertoires in COVID-19. Background on the study: Samples representing acute and convalescent COVID-19 were sourced from the United States, Italy and Spain. PBMCs, B-cell-depleted T cells, or T cells provided the cDNA or gDNA that made up the material.

In the original analysis: By means of reference gene primer amplification, nucleated cell counts were estimated. TCRdb keeps only in-frame clones here, not all; method: immunoSEQ multiplex PCR. The D gene and trimming were derived from the DNA, and the V and J assignments and clone size from that table. The repertoire holds some 120,000 clones, approximately 80% seen once, with over 15% in the top ten. The ends were cut back, 5 bases at V and 0 bases at J, with 20 bases in the middle. The CDR3 extends over 18 amino acids. Germline V gene sequence: CDR1 KGHSH, CDR2 LQKENI. The sequencing input was peripheral blood. The TCR originated in a woman aged 45-65 years with acute or convalescent COVID-19. The gene calls are TRBV18 and TRBJ1-3; TRBD1 is a possible D gene (6 bases). The CDR3 nucleotides read TGTGCCAGCTCAACAGCGCAGGGGATTCCTTTCTCTGGAAACACCATATATTTT. Encoded protein: CASSTAQGIPFSGNTIYF.